The source of this TCR beta chain is a study of OX40 agonist ivuxolimab in advanced cancers. As for the study in general: Ivuxolimab, an agonist antibody against OX40 (CD134), was given to patients. People in dose escalation had one of these cancers: hepatocellular carcinoma, melanoma, renal cell or head and neck cancer.

Findings and caveats of the study: In the 0.1 to 3.0 mg/kg range, CD4+ and CD8+ blood T cells had expanded clonally by week 6.

Repertoires were generated with immunoSEQ multiplex PCR, while TCRdb's copy carries only in-frame clones and drops some. The sample includes tens of thousands of clones, about 81% of them seen just once. The CDR3 sequence is 12 residues long. Germline loops: CDR1 SQVTM, CDR2 ANQGSEA. V shed 8 bases and J shed 8 bases, with 16 bases lying between them. As for this clone: What it recognizes is unknown.

Specimen: CD4+ or CD8+ T cells sorted from blood, collected in a trial of the OX40 agonist ivuxolimab. V usage is TRBV29-1 and J usage is TRBJ2-1; D is perhaps TRBD2 (5 bases). This sequence originates from an adult with an advanced solid tumor such as melanoma, head and neck, liver or kidney cancer. The CDR3 sequence is CSFRTFRDEQFF. The CDR3 nucleotides are TGCAGCTTCAGGACTTTTAGGGATGAGCAGTTCTTC.